This TCR beta chain was captured by sequencing in a study of OX40 agonist ivuxolimab in advanced cancers. Across the study: One patient with hepatocellular carcinoma and two with cutaneous melanoma, three in all, had partial responses.

As to this clone: Its antigen is unknown. An end of the junction differs from the germline gene, which may be a read error.

Patients were excluded for autoimmune disease history or systemic immunosuppression. The length of the CDR3 is 15 residues. The V gene's germline CDR1 is SGHTA and CDR2 FQGNSA. Generated by immunoSEQ multiplex PCR, the TCRdb table keeps only in-frame clones and is missing some. The sample lists some 70,000 clones; 88% were seen once. Study-level findings and limits: CD4+ and CD8+ blood T cells expanded clonally by week 6 at 0.1 to 3.0 mg/kg.

This receptor was identified in an adult with an advanced solid tumor such as melanoma, head and neck, liver or kidney cancer. The input for sequencing was CD4+ or CD8+ T cells sorted from blood, taken in a trial of the OX40 agonist ivuxolimab. The chain uses TRBV7-2 and TRBJ2-7, with 9 positions matching TRBD2. The CDR3 DNA reads TGTGCCAGCAGCCGAGAGTCGAGCCGACTAGCGGAGTTGATCTTC. Translated: CASSRESSRLAELIF.